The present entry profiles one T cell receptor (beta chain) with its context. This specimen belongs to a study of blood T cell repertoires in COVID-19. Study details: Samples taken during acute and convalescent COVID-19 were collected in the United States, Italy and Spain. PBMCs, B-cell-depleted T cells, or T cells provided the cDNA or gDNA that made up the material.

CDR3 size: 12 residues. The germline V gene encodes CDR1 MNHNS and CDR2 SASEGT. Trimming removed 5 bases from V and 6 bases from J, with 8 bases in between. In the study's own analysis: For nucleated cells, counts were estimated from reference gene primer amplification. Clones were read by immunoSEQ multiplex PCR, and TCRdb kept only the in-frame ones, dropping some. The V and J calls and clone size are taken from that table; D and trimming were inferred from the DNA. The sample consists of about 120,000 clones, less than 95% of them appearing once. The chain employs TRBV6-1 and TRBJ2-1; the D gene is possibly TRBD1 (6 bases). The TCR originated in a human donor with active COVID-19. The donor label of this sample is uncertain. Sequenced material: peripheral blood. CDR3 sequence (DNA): TGTGCCAGCAGTTCACAGGGCAATGAGCAGTTCTTC. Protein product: CASSSQGNEQFF.